This T cell receptor beta chain was documented in a study of T-cell reconstitution after alpha-beta-depleted transplantation in children. Study-level points and caveats: Newly generated T cells supplied most T-cell counts and diversity one year post-transplant.

Unique molecular identifiers featured in how the TCRbeta library was prepared. One entry per CDR3 protein results from TCRdb running MiXCR on the PCR reads. The data show roughly 670,000 distinct CDR3 sequences, about an eighth seen once. V dropped 1 base and J dropped 2 bases, with 9 bases sitting between them. Germline V gene lookup returns CDR1 MGHRA and CDR2 YSYEKL. This CDR3 has 14 amino acids. The sample holds many counts of this clonotype. The target antigen is unknown. The chain joins TRBV4-1 to TRBJ2-7; weak D call: TRBD2 (5 bases). The specimen comprised PBMCs, sampled before TCRalphabeta/CD19-depleted stem cell transplant. This TCR derives from a girl aged 2-10 years with congenital amegakaryocytic thrombocytopenia, due to receive a stem cell transplant. CDR3 loop: CASSQVGRAYEQYF. DNA for the CDR3: TGCGCCAGCAGCCAAGTAGGGCGGGCCTACGAGCAGTACTTC.